This T cell receptor (beta chain) came from a study of CD8+ T cells in alopecia areata. Study context: Tofacitinib treatment spanned 6 to 18 months, with 6 months off drug afterward. Findings and limits, study-wide: Normal skin contains resident alphabeta T cells, and these are also sequenced in scalp samples. Under tofacitinib, fewer expanded CD8+ clones appeared among the top 100 scalp clones. Persistence during tofacitinib was seen for many expanded lesional clones in scalp and blood.

Germline loops: CDR1 MDHEN, CDR2 SYDVKM. The V gene lost 2 bases and the J gene lost 1 base, with 6 bases spanning the gap. The CDR3 has 13 amino acids. Reverse transcribed after extraction, RNA yielded cDNA as the sequencing template. TCRdb's copy holds only in-frame clones and misses some; the assay was immunoSEQ multiplex PCR. This table has around 60,000 clones, roughly 50% appearing once. This clone was detected only once. Antigen: not known. Treatment denoted: oral pan-JAK inhibitor, 5-10 mg twice daily. Specimen: CD8+ T cells sorted from blood, collected between weeks 36 and 40, from a patient treated with tofacitinib. V gene TRBV28 combines with J gene TRBJ2-7; no reliable D call. The TCR comes from a human donor with alopecia areata. In DNA form, the CDR3 reads TGTGCCAGCAGTTTACAGGTTTCCTACGAGCAGTACTTC. This sequence encodes CASSLQVSYEQYF.